The clone carrying this TCR beta chain was seen a few times. CDR1 and CDR2 from the germline V gene are LNHDA and SQIVND (reference sequence). The CDR3 sequence is 15 residues long. V lost 3 bases and J lost 5, with 14 bases in between. The data stem from a study of identifying expanded T cells in peripheral blood. Measured with immunoSEQ multiplex PCR; TCRdb has only the in-frame clones, and not every one. The sample holds about 84,000 clones; about 90% are singletons and the top ten take about 5.6%. The V and J genes are TRBV19 and TRBJ1-5; a weak D match, TRBD1 (5 bases). Material for sequencing was blood. The sequence came from a person aged 18-70 years in good health. The CDR3 spells CASSIMWGRDQPQHF. In DNA form, the CDR3 reads TGTGCCAGTAGTATTATGTGGGGCAGAGATCAGCCCCAGCATTTT.